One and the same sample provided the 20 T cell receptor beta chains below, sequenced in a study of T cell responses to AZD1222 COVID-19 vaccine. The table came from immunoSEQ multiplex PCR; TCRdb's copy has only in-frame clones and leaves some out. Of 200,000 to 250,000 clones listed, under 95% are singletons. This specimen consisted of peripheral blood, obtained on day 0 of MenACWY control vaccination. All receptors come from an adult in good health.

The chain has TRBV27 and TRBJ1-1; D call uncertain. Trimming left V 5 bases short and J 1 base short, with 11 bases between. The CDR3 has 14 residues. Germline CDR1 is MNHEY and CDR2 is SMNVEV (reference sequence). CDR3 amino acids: CASSPFITNTEAFF. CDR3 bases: TGTGCCAGCAGTCCATTCATCACGAACACTGAAGCTTTCTTT.

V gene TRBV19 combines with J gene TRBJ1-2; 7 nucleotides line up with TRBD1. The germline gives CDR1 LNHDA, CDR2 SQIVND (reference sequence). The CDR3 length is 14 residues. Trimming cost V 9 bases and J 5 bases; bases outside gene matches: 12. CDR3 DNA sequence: TGTGCCAGCCGAGGGGGACAGCCGATATATGGCTACACCTTC. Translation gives CASRGGQPIYGYTF. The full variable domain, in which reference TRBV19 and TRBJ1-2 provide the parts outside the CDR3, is DGGITQSPKYLFRKEGQNVTLSCEQNLNHDAMYWYRQDPGQGLRLIYYSQIVNDFQKGDIAEGYSVSREKKESFPLTVTSAQKNPTAFYLCASRGGQPIYGYTFGSGTRLTVV.

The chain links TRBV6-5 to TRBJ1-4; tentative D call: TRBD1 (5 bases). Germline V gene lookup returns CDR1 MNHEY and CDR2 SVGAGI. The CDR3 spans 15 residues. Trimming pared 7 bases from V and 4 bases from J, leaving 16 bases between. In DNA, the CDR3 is TGTGCCAGCAAATTGGGGCCCCGAATTAATGAAAAACTGTTTTTT. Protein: CASKLGPRINEKLFF.

This CDR3 is CASSWGTSGETQYF. The CDR3 nucleotides are TGTGCCAGCAGCTGGGGAACTAGCGGAGAGACCCAGTACTTC. J is TRBJ2-5 and V is TRBV7-2, with 8 bases lining up with TRBD2. The germline gives CDR1 SGHTA, CDR2 FQGNSA. The CDR3 totals 14 residues. With 4 bases clipped from V and 4 bases from J, the junction kept 5 bases outside the gene matches. The entire variable domain, with the rest obtained from reference TRBV7-2 and TRBJ2-5, is as follows: GAGVSQSPSNKVTEKGKDVELRCDPISGHTALYWYRQSLGQGLEFLIYFQGNSAPDKSGLPSDRFSAERTGGSVSTLTIQRTQQEDSAVYLCASSWGTSGETQYFGPGTRLLVL.

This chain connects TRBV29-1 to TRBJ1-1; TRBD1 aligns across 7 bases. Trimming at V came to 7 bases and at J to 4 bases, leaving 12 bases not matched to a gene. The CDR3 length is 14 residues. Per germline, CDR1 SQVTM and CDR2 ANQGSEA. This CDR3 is CSAGDSAGSTEAFF. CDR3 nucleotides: TGCAGCGCTGGGGACAGCGCCGGAAGCACTGAAGCTTTCTTT.

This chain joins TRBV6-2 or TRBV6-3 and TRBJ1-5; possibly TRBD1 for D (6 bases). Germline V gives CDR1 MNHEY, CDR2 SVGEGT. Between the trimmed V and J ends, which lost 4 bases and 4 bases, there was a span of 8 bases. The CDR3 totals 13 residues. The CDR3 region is CASSSTGNQPQHF. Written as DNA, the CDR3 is TGTGCCAGCAGTTCAACAGGGAATCAGCCCCAGCATTTT.

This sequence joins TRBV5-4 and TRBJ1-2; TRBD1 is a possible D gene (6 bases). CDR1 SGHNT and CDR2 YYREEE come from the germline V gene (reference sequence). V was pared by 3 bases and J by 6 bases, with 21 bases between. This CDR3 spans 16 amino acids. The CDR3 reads CASSSPTGPLYDGYTF. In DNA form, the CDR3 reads TGTGCCAGCAGCTCCCCCACAGGGCCCCTCTACGATGGCTACACCTTC.

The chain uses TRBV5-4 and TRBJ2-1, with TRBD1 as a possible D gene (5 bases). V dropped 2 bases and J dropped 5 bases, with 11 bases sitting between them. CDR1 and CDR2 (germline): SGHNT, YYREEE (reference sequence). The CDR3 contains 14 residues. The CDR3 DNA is TGTGCCAGCAGCTTCGGTAACAGGAACAATGAGCAGTTCTTC. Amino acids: CASSFGNRNNEQFF.

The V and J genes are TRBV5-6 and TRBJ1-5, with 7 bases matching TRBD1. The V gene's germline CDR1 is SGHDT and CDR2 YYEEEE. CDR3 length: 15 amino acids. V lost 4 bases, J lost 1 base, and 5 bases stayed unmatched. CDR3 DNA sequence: TGTGCCAGCAGCATATGGACAGGAAGCAATCAGCCCCAGCATTTT. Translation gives CASSIWTGSNQPQHF. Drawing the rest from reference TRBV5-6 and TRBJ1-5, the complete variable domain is DAGVTQSPTHLIKTRGQQVTLRCSPKSGHDTVSWYQQALGQGPQFIFQYYEEEERQRGNFPDRFSGHQFPNYSSELNVNALLLGDSALYLCASSIWTGSNQPQHFGDGTRLSIL.

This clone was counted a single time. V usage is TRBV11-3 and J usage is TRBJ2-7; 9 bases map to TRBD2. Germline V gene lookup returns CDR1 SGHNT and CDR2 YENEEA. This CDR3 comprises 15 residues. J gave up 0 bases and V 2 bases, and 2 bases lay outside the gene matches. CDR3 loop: CASSLLAGSSYEQYF. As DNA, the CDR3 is TGTGCCAGCAGCTTACTAGCGGGGAGCTCCTACGAGCAGTACTTC.

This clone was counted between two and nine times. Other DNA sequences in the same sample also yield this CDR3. The CDR3 DNA reads as TGTGCCAGTAGTATAGTAAGGGGTACTGAAGCTTTCTTT. This codes for CASSIVRGTEAFF. The genes are TRBV19 and TRBJ1-1, with D perhaps TRBD1 (5 bases). V was cut by 1 base and J by 5 bases, with 8 bases left in between. The germline gives CDR1 LNHDA, CDR2 SQIVND (reference sequence). The length of the CDR3 is 13 residues.

The CDR3 sequence is CASTVGGQPQHF. CDR3 nucleotide sequence: TGTGCCAGCACCGTGGGGGGTCAGCCCCAGCATTTT. This chain uses TRBV12-3 or TRBV12-4 with TRBJ1-5; D may be TRBD1 (5 bases). This CDR3 region has 12 residues. Trimming shortened V by 7 bases and J by 6 bases, and 10 bases separated the two germline ends.

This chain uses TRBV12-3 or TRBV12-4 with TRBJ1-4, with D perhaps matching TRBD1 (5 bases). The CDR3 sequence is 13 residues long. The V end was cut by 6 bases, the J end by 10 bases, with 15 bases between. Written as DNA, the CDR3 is TGTGCCAGCAGGGGGTCGACAGAAGTAAAACTGTTTTTT. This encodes CASRGSTEVKLFF.

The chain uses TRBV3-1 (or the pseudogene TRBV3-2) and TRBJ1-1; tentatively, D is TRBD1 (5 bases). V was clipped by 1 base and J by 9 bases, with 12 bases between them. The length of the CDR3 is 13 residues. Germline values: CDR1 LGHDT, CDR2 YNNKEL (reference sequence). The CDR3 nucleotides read TGTGCCAGCAGCCAAGTGCAGGGTGACCAAGCTTTCTTT. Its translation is CASSQVQGDQAFF.

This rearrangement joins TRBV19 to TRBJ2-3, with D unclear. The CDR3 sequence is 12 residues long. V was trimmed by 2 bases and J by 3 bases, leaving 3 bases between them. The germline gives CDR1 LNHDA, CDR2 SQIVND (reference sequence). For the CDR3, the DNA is TGTGCCAGTAGTATAAGGACAGATACGCAGTATTTT. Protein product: CASSIRTDTQYF.

Here the CDR3 reads CASSEGGAGAPETQYF. DNA of the CDR3: TGTGCCAGCAGCGAGGGGGGGGCGGGCGCCCCCGAGACCCAGTACTTC. This chain joins TRBV9 and TRBJ2-5; D possibly corresponds to TRBD2 (7 bases). V shed 3 bases and J shed 5 bases, with 20 bases lying between them. The CDR3 consists of 16 residues. In germline, CDR1 is SGDLS, CDR2 YYNGEE.

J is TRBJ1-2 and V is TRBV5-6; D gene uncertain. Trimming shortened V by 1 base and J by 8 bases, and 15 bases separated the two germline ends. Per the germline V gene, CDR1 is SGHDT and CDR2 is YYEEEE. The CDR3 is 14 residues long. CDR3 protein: CASSLSHSSGGYTF. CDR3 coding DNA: TGTGCCAGCAGCTTGAGTCACAGTTCTGGGGGCTACACCTTC.

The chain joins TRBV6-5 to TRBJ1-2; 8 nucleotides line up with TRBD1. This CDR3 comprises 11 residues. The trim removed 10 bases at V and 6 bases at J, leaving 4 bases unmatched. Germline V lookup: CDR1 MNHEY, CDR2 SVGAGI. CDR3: CATRTGHGYTF. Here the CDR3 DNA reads TGTGCCACCAGGACAGGGCATGGCTACACCTTC.

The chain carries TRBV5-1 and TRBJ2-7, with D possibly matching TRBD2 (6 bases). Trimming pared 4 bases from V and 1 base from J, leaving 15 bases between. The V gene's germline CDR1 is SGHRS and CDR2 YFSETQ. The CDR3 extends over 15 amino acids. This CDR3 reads CASSEGLGESYEQYF. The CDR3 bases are TGCGCCAGCAGCGAGGGACTGGGGGAGTCCTACGAGCAGTACTTC.

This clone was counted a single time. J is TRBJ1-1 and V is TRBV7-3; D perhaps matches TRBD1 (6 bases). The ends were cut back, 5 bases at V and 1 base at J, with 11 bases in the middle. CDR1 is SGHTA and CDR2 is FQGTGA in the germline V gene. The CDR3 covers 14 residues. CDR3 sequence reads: CASSPQGSNTEAFF. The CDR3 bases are TGTGCCAGCAGCCCACAGGGCTCGAACACTGAAGCTTTCTTT.